The present TCR beta chain was sequenced within a study of OX40 agonist ivuxolimab in advanced cancers. Study context: The patients' treatment was ivuxolimab, an agonistic anti-OX40 (CD134) antibody.

From germline, CDR1 is DFQATT and CDR2 SNEGSKA (reference sequence). The CDR3 has 8 residues. TCRdb's table, derived via immunoSEQ multiplex PCR, lists solely in-frame clones and lacks some. The sample shows tens of thousands of clones, about 80% of them seen only once. This sequence was found in an adult with an advanced solid tumor such as melanoma, head and neck, liver or kidney cancer. V gene TRBV20-1 combines with J gene TRBJ2-3; weak D call: TRBD1 (5 bases). The J call may not be correct, given that the DNA end is closer to TRBJ1-5. Sequencing used CD4+ or CD8+ T cells sorted from blood, obtained in a trial of the OX40 agonist ivuxolimab. The CDR3 loop reads CSAGTQHF. CDR3 DNA: TGCAGTGCCGGGACGCAGCATTTT.